Below, 22 T cell receptor beta chains from the same sample are listed, as sequenced in a study of hypomethylating agent response in myelodysplastic syndrome. TCRdb's table, derived via immunoSEQ multiplex PCR, lists solely in-frame clones and lacks some. The data show roughly 9,300 clones, around 80% seen once. The sample in question was bone marrow, obtained before or after starting hypomethylating agent treatment for myelodysplastic syndrome (not recorded which). All receptors derive from a human donor with myelodysplastic syndrome.

The J gene is TRBJ1-2, the V gene TRBV7-9, with no clear D. From germline, CDR1 is SEHNR and CDR2 FQNEAQ (reference sequence). Trimming took off 11 bases at V and 2 bases at J, with 21 bases between the two ends. The length of the CDR3 is 15 residues. The CDR3 loop is CALSQREGRNYGYTF. The CDR3 DNA is TGTGCCTTGAGTCAGCGGGAGGGTCGGAACTATGGCTACACCTTC.

The J gene is TRBJ2-2, the V gene TRBV7-9, with D perhaps being TRBD1 or TRBD2 (7 bases each). The CDR3 consists of 16 residues. V was clipped by 5 bases and J by 5 bases, with 18 bases between them. Per the germline V gene, CDR1 is SEHNR and CDR2 is FQNEAQ (reference sequence). The CDR3 region has the DNA TGTGCCAGCAGCCGCCTTGGGAGGGACAGAACCGGGGAGCTGTTTTTT. Translating it yields CASSRLGRDRTGELFF.

J is TRBJ2-3 and V is TRBV11-2; 10 bases align to TRBD2. The CDR3 runs to 15 residues. Germline CDR1 is SGHAT and CDR2 is FQNNGV. Trimming took 5 bases from V and 7 from J; bases not matched to a gene: 9. The CDR3 is CASSTRSGRVNTQYF. CDR3 bases: TGTGCCAGCAGCACGCGAAGCGGGAGGGTGAATACGCAGTATTTT.

This sequence joins TRBV7-9 and TRBJ2-7, with D tentatively TRBD1 or TRBD2 (6 bases each). Trimming took off 5 bases at V and 3 bases at J, with 20 bases between the two ends. This CDR3 contains 16 residues. CDR1 is SEHNR, CDR2 FQNEAQ, per germline (reference sequence). CDR3 bases: TGTGCCAGCAGCCCAGCGGGCATCCAGGGGAACTACGAGCAGTACTTC. This encodes CASSPAGIQGNYEQYF.

V and J are TRBV6-1 and TRBJ2-7, with 9 bases aligning to TRBD1. V gave up 6 bases and J gave up 3 bases; unmatched junction bases: 3. CDR1 and CDR2 from the germline V gene are MNHNS and SASEGT. This CDR3 has 13 residues. The CDR3 bases are TGTGCCAGCAGCCAGGGACAGGGCTACGAGCAGTACTTC. Protein: CASSQGQGYEQYF.

This clone has just one count. J is TRBJ1-4 and V is TRBV2; TRBD1 aligns across 7 bases. The V and J ends lost 5 bases and 5 bases, in that order; junction bases with no gene match: 8. The germline gives CDR1 SNHLY, CDR2 FYNNEI. CDR3 length: 15 residues. CDR3 sequence: CASSTNRGGNEKLFF. The CDR3, as DNA: TGTGCCAGCAGTACCAACAGGGGCGGAAATGAAAAACTGTTTTTT.

This clone has only a few counts. The genes are TRBV7-9 and TRBJ1-1, with D hard to call. From germline, CDR1 is SEHNR and CDR2 FQNEAQ (reference sequence). The V and J ends lost 11 bases and 1 base respectively, with 8 bases between them. The CDR3 covers 11 residues. CDR3 in amino acids: CAWKENTEAFF. The CDR3 DNA is TGTGCCTGGAAGGAGAACACTGAAGCTTTCTTT. The full variable domain, completed using reference TRBV7-9 and TRBJ1-1, is DTGVSQNPRHKITKRGQNVTFRCDPISEHNRLYWYRQTLGQGPEFLTYFQNEAQLEKSRLLSDRFSAERPKGSFSTLEIQRTEQGDSAMYLCAWKENTEAFFGQGTRLTVV.

The chain uses TRBV5-6 and TRBJ2-7, with D hard to call. The CDR3 is 13 amino acids. V was trimmed by 6 bases and J by 4 bases, leaving 14 bases between them. Per germline, CDR1 SGHDT and CDR2 YYEEEE. The CDR3 here is CASTATPEYEQYF. As DNA, the CDR3 is TGTGCCAGCACCGCTACACCGGAATACGAGCAGTACTTC.

V usage is TRBV29-1 and J usage is TRBJ2-7; TRBD2 agrees at 9 bases. The CDR3 has 16 residues. The germline gives CDR1 SQVTM, CDR2 ANQGSEA. The trim removed 1 base at V and 2 bases at J, leaving 9 bases unmatched. CDR3 nucleotide sequence: TGCAGCGTTGAAGCGCGGGGGGGGCAGTTGACCTACGAGCAGTACTTC. The encoded protein is CSVEARGGQLTYEQYF.

This clone was seen a handful of times. The V call is TRBV6-1, the J call TRBJ1-1; D is unresolved. Germline CDR1 MNHNS, CDR2 SASEGT. This CDR3 has 11 residues. Trimming stripped 3 bases from V and 8 bases from J, with 7 bases between. In nucleotides, the CDR3 is TGTGCCAGCAGTGAGGTGGGGGAAGCTTTCTTT. Amino acid sequence: CASSEVGEAFF.

The chain uses TRBV2 and TRBJ2-3; 9 bases fit TRBD2. CDR1 SNHLY and CDR2 FYNNEI come from the germline V gene. CDR3 length: 17 amino acids. With V trimmed by 6 bases and J by 4 bases, 14 bases remained unmatched. CDR3 protein: CASRVLWAGGSSDTQYF. The CDR3 DNA is TGTGCCAGCAGGGTCTTGTGGGCGGGGGGGTCATCAGATACGCAGTATTTT.

CDR3 DNA: TGTGCCAGCAGCTTAACTCTCAAACAGGGGGCGGGCCACGAGCAGTACTTC. Amino acids: CASSLTLKQGAGHEQYF. This chain uses TRBV7-6 with TRBJ2-7; TRBD1 matches 9 bases. CDR1 and CDR2 (germline): SGHVS, FNYEAQ. CDR3 length: 17 amino acids. J lost 5 bases, V lost 2 bases, and 13 bases had no gene match.

This sequence joins TRBV18 and TRBJ2-7, with TRBD2 identical over 7 bases. Germline V gene sequence: CDR1 KGHSH, CDR2 LQKENI. This CDR3 comprises 13 residues. V was clipped by 5 bases and J by 0 bases; unmatched bases: 1. The CDR3, as DNA: TGTGCCAGCTCAGCGGGGGTCTCCTACGAGCAGTACTTC. Translation gives CASSAGVSYEQYF.

The chain is built from TRBV2 and TRBJ1-1, with 9 nucleotides matching TRBD1. Trimming removed 4 bases from V and 1 base from J; junction bases left unmatched: 7. Germline V gene lookup returns CDR1 SNHLY and CDR2 FYNNEI. The CDR3 runs to 16 residues. The CDR3 DNA follows: TGTGCCAGCAGTGGGACAGGGGTCGCCAAGAACACTGAAGCTTTCTTT. This sequence encodes CASSGTGVAKNTEAFF.

The chain is built from TRBV19 and TRBJ1-1; the D gene is possibly TRBD1 (6 bases). The ends were cut back, 6 bases at V and 0 bases at J, with 20 bases in the middle. The CDR3 contains 17 residues. CDR1 and CDR2 (germline): LNHDA, SQIVND (reference sequence). CDR3 sequence: CASRPGQFSFVNTEAFF. CDR3 in DNA: TGTGCCAGTAGGCCTGGACAGTTCTCTTTTGTGAACACTGAAGCTTTCTTT.

The V call is TRBV25-1, the J call TRBJ2-1; no firm D call. The CDR3 runs to 15 residues. The V end was cut by 2 bases, the J end by 0 bases, with 8 bases between. The V gene's germline CDR1 is MGHDK and CDR2 SYGVNS. The CDR3 loop reads CASSEGSNSYNEQFF. CDR3 bases: TGTGCCAGCAGTGAAGGCAGCAACTCCTACAATGAGCAGTTCTTC.

This sequence joins TRBV6-5 and TRBJ1-2, with a weak D call TRBD1 (5 bases). This CDR3 comprises 15 residues. Deletions cut 5 bases from V and 4 bases from J, with 17 bases between. The germline V gene has CDR1 MNHEY and CDR2 SVGAGI. CDR3 DNA sequence: TGTGCCAGCAGTGTCACCCTGGGGGGGGTCTATGGCTACACCTTC. Translated, it gives CASSVTLGGVYGYTF.

The chain couples TRBV5-5 to TRBJ1-4, with a possible D match to TRBD1 (5 bases). The CDR3 is 13 amino acids. Germline V gene sequence: CDR1 SGHKS, CDR2 YYEKEE (reference sequence). Trimming pared 4 bases from V and 5 bases from J, leaving 9 bases between. The CDR3 loop is CASSPGPNEKLFF. As DNA, the CDR3 is TGTGCCAGCAGCCCGGGACCGAATGAAAAACTGTTTTTT.

Here the CDR3 DNA reads TGTGCCAGCAGCTTGGGACTAGCGGCGAACACCGGGGAGCTGTTTTTT. Its translation: CASSLGLAANTGELFF. The gene calls are TRBV7-8 and TRBJ2-2, with TRBD2 matching 11 bases. The germline CDR1 and CDR2 sequences are SGHVS and FQNEAQ. Losses at the gene ends were 3 bases for V and 0 bases for J; bases not matched to a gene: 0. The CDR3 is made up of 16 amino acids. Looking up the rest from reference TRBV7-8 and TRBJ2-2 gives the full variable domain: GAGVSQSPRYKVAKRGQDVALRCDPISGHVSLFWYQQALGQGPEFLTYFQNEAQLDKSGLPSDRFFAERPEGSVSTLKIQRTQQEDSAVYLCASSLGLAANTGELFFGEGSRLTVL.

The chain links TRBV10-3 to TRBJ2-7; TRBD1 agrees at 9 bases. Germline CDR1 is ENHRY and CDR2 is SYGVKD. V lost 6 bases, J lost 5 bases, and 8 bases stayed unmatched. The CDR3 length is 14 residues. The CDR3 DNA is TGTGCCATCAGAATGGGGACAGGGCCCGACGAGCAGTACTTC. Its translation is CAIRMGTGPDEQYF.

This chain uses TRBV5-8 with TRBJ1-3; no reliable D call. This CDR3 is built from 15 residues. The V gene's germline CDR1 is SGHTS and CDR2 YDEGEE. V was shortened by 0 bases and J by 0 bases, with 7 bases between the two germline ends. CDR3 sequence (DNA): TGTGCCAGCAGCTTGGTGGGTTTCTCTGGAAACACCATATATTTT. Encoded protein: CASSLVGFSGNTIYF.

This chain links TRBV5-5 with TRBJ2-5; TRBD2 is a possible D gene (5 bases). Germline V gene data show CDR1 as SGHKS and CDR2 as YYEKEE (reference sequence). The CDR3 is 16 residues long. The V end was cut by 0 bases, the J end by 1 base, with 13 bases between. The CDR3 DNA sequence: TGTGCCAGCAGCTTGGAGGTGGCGGGCCTCCAAGAGACCCAGTACTTC. Residues: CASSLEVAGLQETQYF. The complete variable domain, with remaining parts taken from reference TRBV5-5 and TRBJ2-5, reads DAGVTQSPTHLIKTRGQQVTLRCSPISGHKSVSWYQQVLGQGPQFIFQYYEKEERGRGNFPDRFSARQFPNYSSELNVNALLLGDSALYLCASSLEVAGLQETQYFGPGTRLLVL.